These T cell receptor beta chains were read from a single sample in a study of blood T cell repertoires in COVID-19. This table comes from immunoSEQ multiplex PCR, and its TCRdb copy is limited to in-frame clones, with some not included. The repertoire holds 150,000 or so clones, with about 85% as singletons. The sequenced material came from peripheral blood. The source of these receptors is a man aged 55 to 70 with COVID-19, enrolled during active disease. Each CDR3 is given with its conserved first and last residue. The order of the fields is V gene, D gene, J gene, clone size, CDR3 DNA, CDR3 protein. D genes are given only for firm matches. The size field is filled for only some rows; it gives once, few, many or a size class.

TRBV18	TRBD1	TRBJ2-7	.	TGTGCCAGCTCACCACCTGCGGACAGGCCCGGGGAGCAGTACTTC	CASSPPADRPGEQYF
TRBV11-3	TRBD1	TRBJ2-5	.	TGTGCCAGCAGCTTAGAGGGGACAGGGGCGGGCAAAAGAGGAGAGACCCAGTACTTC	CASSLEGTGAGKRGETQYF
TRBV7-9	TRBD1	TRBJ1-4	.	TGTGCCAGCAGCTTAGTAGTTCAGGGGGCCGAAAAACTGTTTTTT	CASSLVVQGAEKLFF
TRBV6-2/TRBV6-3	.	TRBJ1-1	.	TGTGCCAGCAGTTACCAGGGGCAAGTTGAAGCTTTCTTT	CASSYQGQVEAFF
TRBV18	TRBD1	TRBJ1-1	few	TGTGCCAGCTCACCACCGACAGGGGGGACTGAAGCTTTCTTT	CASSPPTGGTEAFF
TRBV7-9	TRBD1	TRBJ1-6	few	TGTGCCAGCAGCTCAGCACAGGGGTTTAATTCACCCCTCCACTTT	CASSSAQGFNSPLHF
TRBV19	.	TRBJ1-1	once	TGTGCCAGTTCGGACAGAATGAACACTGAAGCTTTCTTT	CASSDRMNTEAFF
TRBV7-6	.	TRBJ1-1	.	TGTGCCAGCAGCGGGGTGGGGGGGAACACTGAAGCTTTCTTT	CASSGVGGNTEAFF
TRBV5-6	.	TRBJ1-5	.	TGTGCCAGCAGCTTTGGACATATCAATCAGCCCCAGCATTTT	CASSFGHINQPQHF
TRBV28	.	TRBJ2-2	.	TGTGCCAGCGAGACAGTGGGCACCGGGGAGCTGTTTTTT	CASETVGTGELFF
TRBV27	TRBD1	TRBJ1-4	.	TGTGCCAGCAGTTTTTTCCCGGGACAGGGGGAATCTAATGAAAAACTGTTTTTT	CASSFFPGQGESNEKLFF
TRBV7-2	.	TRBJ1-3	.	TGTGCCAGCAGGTTGAGCTCTGGAAACACCATATATTTT	CASRLSSGNTIYF
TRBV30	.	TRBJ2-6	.	TGTGCCTGGAGTAGGAGGACCGGAGGGGCCAACGTCCTGACTTTC	CAWSRRTGGANVLTF
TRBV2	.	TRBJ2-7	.	TGTGCCAGCAGGGGGAATGGGGCAGGGACCTACGAGCAGTACTTC	CASRGNGAGTYEQYF
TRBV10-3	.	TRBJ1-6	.	TGTGCCATCAGTGAGCCGACTGTCAATTCACCCCTCCACTTT	CAISEPTVNSPLHF
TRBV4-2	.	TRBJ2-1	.	TGTGCCAGCAGCCACTCCTCCGGGGATGAGCAGTTCTTC	CASSHSSGDEQFF
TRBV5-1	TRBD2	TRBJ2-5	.	TGCGCCAGCAGCTTGACTAGCGGACAAGAGACCCAGTACTTC	CASSLTSGQETQYF
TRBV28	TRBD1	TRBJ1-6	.	TGTGCCAGCAGTGGCTCACAGGGGACAGGTTCACCCCTCCACTTT	CASSGSQGTGSPLHF
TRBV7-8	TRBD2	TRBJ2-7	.	TGTGCCAGCAGCTCGGTGACTAGCGGGAAATACGAGCAGTACTTC	CASSSVTSGKYEQYF
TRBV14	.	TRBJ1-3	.	TGTGCCAGCAGCCACAGGACAACTAACTCTGGAAACACCATATATTTT	CASSHRTTNSGNTIYF
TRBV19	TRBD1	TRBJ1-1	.	TGTGCCAGTAGTATGGGACAGAGATACACTGAAGCTTTCTTT	CASSMGQRYTEAFF
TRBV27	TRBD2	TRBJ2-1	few	TGTGCCACTCAAAACCTAGCGGGGGCAAACAATGAGCAGTTCTTC	CATQNLAGANNEQFF
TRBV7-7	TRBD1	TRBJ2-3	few	TGTGCTAGCAGCCAGGACAGGGGGCTCGCAGATACGCAGTATTTT	CASSQDRGLADTQYF
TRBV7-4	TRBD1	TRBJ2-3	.	TGTGCCAGCAGCACCTCGACAGGGTTTTTCGAAGATACGCAGTATTTT	CASSTSTGFFEDTQYF
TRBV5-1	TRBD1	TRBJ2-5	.	TGCGCCAGCAGCTTGGGCGTGGGGACAGGGGGAAAAGAGACCCAGTACTTC	CASSLGVGTGGKETQYF
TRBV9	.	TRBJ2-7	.	TGTGCCAGCAGCCCGGCCCCCCAGGGCTTCTACGAGCAGTACTTC	CASSPAPQGFYEQYF
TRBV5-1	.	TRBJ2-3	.	TGCGCCAGCAGCTTCGGAGGGAGGTCAGATACGCAGTATTTT	CASSFGGRSDTQYF
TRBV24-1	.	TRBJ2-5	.	TGTGCCGCGGGACGGAGCCAAGAGACCCAGTACTTC	CAAGRSQETQYF
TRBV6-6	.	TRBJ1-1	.	TGTGCCAGCAGTCTACACCCTCTTCACCAGCAAGGGGGGAACACTGAAGCTTTCTTT	CASSLHPLHQQGGNTEAFF
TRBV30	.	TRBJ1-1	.	TGTGCCTGGAGGAGGAACACTGAAGCTTTCTTT	CAWRRNTEAFF
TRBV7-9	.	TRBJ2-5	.	TGTGCCAGCACCCCACCCGACTGGGCAGGGGGAGGCGAGACCCAGTACTTC	CASTPPDWAGGGETQYF
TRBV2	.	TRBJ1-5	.	TGTGCCAGCAGTGAGCACAACCTTAGCAATCAGCCCCAGCATTTT	CASSEHNLSNQPQHF
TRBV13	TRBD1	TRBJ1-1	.	TGTGCCAGCAGCTTAGATGGGACAGGCTGGAACACTGAAGCTTTCTTT	CASSLDGTGWNTEAFF
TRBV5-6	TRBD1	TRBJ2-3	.	TGTGCCAGCAGCTTGGTCGGGACAGCTAGCACAGATACGCAGTATTTT	CASSLVGTASTDTQYF
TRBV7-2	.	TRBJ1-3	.	TGTGCCAGCAGCTCGGGACTGCTCTCTGGAAACACCATATATTTT	CASSSGLLSGNTIYF
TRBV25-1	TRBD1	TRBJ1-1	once	TGTGCCAGCAAGGACACGGGACAGGAAGCTTTCTTT	CASKDTGQEAFF
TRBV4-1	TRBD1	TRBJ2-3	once	TGCGCCAGCAGCGTTCGGACAGGGCCCAGCACAGATACGCAGTATTTT	CASSVRTGPSTDTQYF
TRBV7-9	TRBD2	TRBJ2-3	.	TGTGCCAGCAGGTTGCCTTACCGACTAGCGGGGAACACAGATACGCAGTATTTT	CASRLPYRLAGNTDTQYF
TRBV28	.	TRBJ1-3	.	TGTGCCAGCAGTCCCCAGAAAACCACCAGCACCATATATTTT	CASSPQKTTSTIYF
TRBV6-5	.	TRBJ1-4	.	TGTGCCAGCAGTATGACAAGGGGGGAAAAACTGTTTTTT	CASSMTRGEKLFF
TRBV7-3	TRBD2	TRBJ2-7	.	TGTGCCAGCAGCTCCCAGGGAGGGCCCTACGAGCAGTACTTC	CASSSQGGPYEQYF
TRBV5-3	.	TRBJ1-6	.	TGTGCCAGAAGCTTGGATCCGTCAGGGGTGACGGCTAGCTCCTATAATTCACCCCTCCACTTT	CARSLDPSGVTASSYNSPLHF
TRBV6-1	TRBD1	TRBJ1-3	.	TGTGCCAGCAGTGATTCGGACAGGATCTCTGGAAACACCATATATTTT	CASSDSDRISGNTIYF
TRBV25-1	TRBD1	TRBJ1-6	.	TGTGCCAGCAGTGATTCTGGGACAGATTCACCCCTCCACTTT	CASSDSGTDSPLHF
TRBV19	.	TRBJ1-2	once	TGTGCCAGTAGTTCACGTGGAGGTCACTATGGCTACACCTTC	CASSSRGGHYGYTF
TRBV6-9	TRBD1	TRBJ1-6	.	TGTGCCAGCAGTTATGGGGACAGGGAGAATAATTCACCCCTCCACTTT	CASSYGDRENNSPLHF
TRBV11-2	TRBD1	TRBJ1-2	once	TGTGCCAGCAGCTTAGTTGCAGGGGGTGGCTATGGCTACACCTTC	CASSLVAGGGYGYTF
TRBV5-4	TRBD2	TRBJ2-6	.	TGTGCCAGCAGCTTGGTGCTAGCGGGGGGCTCTGGGGCCAACGTCCTGACTTTC	CASSLVLAGGSGANVLTF
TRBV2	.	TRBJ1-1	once	TGTGCCATTCCCGAGCGGGGGCTGGGCACTGAAGCTTTCTTT	CAIPERGLGTEAFF